This T cell receptor beta chain stems from a study of control samples from healthy donors and cancer patients (dated by TCRdb to the early 2020s). On this clone itself: No cognate antigen has been identified for it. Base qualities were left out, and no much larger clone turns up one base away.

Compared with germline, V lacks 4 bases and J lacks 0 bases; bases without a gene match: 5. Including the terminal cysteine and phenylalanine, the CDR3 comprises 16 residues. The CDR3 DNA has 48 bases and is translated from base 1. CDR1 SGHTA and CDR2 FQGNSA were looked up in the germline V gene. Library creation used the immunoSEQ multiplex PCR assay. What TCRdb holds here is the immuneACCESS table cut down to in-frame rearrangements. Part of the clones is not present; checked against another copy, under half of the missing clones reflect an unresolved V gene, and the others are unexplained. The sample table contains approximately 46,000 clones; only one count was recorded for around 90% of them. Of the sample, about 0.8% is held by the ten largest clones.

Sequencing used PBMCs. The sequence links TRBV7-2 to TRBJ1-5, with 8 bases matching TRBD1. This TCR derives from a man aged 30 to 45 with colorectal cancer. The nucleotide sequence is given as TGTGCCAGCAGCTCCCGGACAGGGACTAGCAATCAGCCCCAGCATTTT. Translated, this is CASSSRTGTSNQPQHF.